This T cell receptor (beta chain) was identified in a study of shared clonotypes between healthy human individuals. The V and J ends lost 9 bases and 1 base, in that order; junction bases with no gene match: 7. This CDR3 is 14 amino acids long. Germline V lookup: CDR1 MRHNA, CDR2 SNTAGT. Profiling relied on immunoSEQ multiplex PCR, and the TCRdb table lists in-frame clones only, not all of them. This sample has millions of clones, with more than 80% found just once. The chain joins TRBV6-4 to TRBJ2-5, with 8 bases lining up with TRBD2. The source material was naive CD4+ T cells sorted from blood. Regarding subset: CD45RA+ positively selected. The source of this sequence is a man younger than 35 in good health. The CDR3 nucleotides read TGTGCCAGTCTAGCGGGTAAGCTCCAAGAGACCCAGTACTTC. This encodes CASLAGKLQETQYF.